This T cell receptor (beta chain) was identified in a study of OX40 agonist ivuxolimab in advanced cancers. The CDR3 is 17 residues long. Looked up from germline, CDR1 is SGHRS and CDR2 is YFSETQ. The V end lost 2 bases, the J end lost 0 bases, and 12 bases lay between the germline ends. Here immunoSEQ multiplex PCR was the method, and the copy in TCRdb shows in-frame clones only, minus some. The sample carries around 65,000 clones, 87% recorded once. The V call is TRBV5-1, the J call TRBJ2-6; D perhaps matches TRBD1 (6 bases). This sequence originates from an adult with an advanced solid tumor such as melanoma, head and neck, liver or kidney cancer. Here the sequenced sample was CD4+ or CD8+ T cells sorted from blood, taken in a trial of the OX40 agonist ivuxolimab. The CDR3 DNA sequence: TGCGCCAGCAGCTTAGCGACAGGACGCTCTGGGGCCAACGTCCTGACTTTC. Translating it yields CASSLATGRSGANVLTF.